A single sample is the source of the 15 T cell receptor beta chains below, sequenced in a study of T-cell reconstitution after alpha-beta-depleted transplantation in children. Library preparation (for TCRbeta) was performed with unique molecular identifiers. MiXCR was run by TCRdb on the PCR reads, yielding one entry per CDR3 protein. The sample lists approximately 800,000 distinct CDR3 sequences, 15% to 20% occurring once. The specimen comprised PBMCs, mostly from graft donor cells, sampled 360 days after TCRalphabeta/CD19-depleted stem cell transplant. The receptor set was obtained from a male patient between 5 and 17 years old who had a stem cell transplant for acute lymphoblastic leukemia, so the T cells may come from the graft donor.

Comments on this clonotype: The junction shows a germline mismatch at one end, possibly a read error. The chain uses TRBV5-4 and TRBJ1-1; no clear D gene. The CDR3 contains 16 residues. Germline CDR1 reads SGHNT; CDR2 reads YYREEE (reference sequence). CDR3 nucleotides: TGTGCCAGCAGCTTACCGGGATACGGGATGAACACTGACGCTTTCTTT. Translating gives CASSLPGYGMNTDAFF. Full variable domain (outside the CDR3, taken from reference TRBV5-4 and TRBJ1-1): ETGVTQSPTHLIKTRGQQVTLRCSSQSGHNTVSWYQQALGQGPQFIFQYYREEENGRGNFPPRFSGLQFPNYSSELNVNALELDDSALYLCASSLPGYGMNTDAFFGQGTRLTVV.

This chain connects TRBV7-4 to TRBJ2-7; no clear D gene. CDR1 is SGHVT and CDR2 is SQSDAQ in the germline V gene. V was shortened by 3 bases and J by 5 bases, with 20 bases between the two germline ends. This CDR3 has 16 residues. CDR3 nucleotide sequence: TGTGCCAGCAGCTTCCGCGATAGACACCCCCTCGACGAGCAGTACTTC. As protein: CASSFRDRHPLDEQYF.

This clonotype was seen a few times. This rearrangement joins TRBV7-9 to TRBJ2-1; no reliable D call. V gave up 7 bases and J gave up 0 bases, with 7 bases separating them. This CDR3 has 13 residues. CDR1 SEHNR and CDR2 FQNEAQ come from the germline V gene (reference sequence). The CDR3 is CASKPDSYNEQFF. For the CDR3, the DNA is TGTGCCAGCAAGCCGGACTCCTACAATGAGCAGTTCTTC.

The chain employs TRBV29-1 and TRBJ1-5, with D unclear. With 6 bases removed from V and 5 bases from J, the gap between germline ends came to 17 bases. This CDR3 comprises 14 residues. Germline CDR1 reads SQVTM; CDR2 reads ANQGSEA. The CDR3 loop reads CSVKKSYPHQPQHF. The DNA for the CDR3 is TGCAGCGTCAAAAAGTCCTACCCTCATCAGCCCCAGCATTTT.

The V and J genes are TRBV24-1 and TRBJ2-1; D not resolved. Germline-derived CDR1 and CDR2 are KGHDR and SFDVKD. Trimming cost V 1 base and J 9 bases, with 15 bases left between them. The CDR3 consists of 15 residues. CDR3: CATSDFVASVGEQFF. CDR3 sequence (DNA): TGTGCCACCAGTGATTTTGTGGCTAGTGTCGGTGAGCAGTTCTTC.

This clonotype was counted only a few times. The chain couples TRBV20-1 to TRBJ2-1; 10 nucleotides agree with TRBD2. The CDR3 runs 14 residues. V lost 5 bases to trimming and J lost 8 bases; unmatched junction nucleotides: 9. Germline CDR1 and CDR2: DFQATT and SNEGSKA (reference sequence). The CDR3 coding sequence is TGCAGTGCTGGTCTCGGGACTAGCGAGTATGAGCAGTTCTTC. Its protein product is CSAGLGTSEYEQFF.

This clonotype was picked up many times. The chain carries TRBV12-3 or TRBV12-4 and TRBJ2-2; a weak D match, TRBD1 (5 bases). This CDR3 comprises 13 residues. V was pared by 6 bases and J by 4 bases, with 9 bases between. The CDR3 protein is CASRDDSTGELFF. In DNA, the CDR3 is TGTGCCAGCAGAGACGACAGCACCGGGGAGCTGTTTTTT.

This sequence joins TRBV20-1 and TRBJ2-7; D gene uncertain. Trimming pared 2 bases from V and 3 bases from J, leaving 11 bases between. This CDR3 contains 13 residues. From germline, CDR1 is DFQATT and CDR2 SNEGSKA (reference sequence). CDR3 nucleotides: TGCAGTGCTAGAATGCAGGACGACTACGAGCAGTACTTC. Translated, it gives CSARMQDDYEQYF.

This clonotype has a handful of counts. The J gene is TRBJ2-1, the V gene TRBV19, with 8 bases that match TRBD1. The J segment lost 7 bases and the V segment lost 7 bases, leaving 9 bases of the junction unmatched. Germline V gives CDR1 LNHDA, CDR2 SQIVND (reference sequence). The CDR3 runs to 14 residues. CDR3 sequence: CASTRGRGRNEQFF. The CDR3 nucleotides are TGTGCCAGTACCCGCGGCAGGGGGCGTAATGAGCAGTTCTTC.

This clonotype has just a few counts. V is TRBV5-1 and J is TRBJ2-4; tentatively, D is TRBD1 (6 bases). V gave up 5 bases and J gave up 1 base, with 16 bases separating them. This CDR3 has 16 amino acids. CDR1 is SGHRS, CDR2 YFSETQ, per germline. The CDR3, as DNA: TGCGCCAGCAGAGAAGGGGGTCTTGGGGCCAAAAACATTCAGTACTTC. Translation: CASREGGLGAKNIQYF.

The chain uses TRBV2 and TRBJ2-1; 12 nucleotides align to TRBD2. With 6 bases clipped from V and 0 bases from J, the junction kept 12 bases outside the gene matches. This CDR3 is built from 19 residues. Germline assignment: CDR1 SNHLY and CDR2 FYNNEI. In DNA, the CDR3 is TGTGCCAGCAGCCTAGGACTAGCGGGAACCCTCCTCTCCTACAATGAGCAGTTCTTC. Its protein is CASSLGLAGTLLSYNEQFF.

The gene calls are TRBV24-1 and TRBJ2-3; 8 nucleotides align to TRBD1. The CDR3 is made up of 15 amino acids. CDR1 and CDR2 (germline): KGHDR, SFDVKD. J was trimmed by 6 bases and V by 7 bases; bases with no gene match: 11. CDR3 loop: CATSSGQVRSDTQYF. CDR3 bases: TGTGCCACCAGCTCGGGACAGGTTCGATCGGATACGCAGTATTTT.

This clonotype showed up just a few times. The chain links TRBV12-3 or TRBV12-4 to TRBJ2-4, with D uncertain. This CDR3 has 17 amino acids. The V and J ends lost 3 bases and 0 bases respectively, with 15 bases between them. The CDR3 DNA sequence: TGTGCCAGCAGTTTTAGCTGGCCAGTTCTAGCCAAAAACATTCAGTACTTC. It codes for CASSFSWPVLAKNIQYF.

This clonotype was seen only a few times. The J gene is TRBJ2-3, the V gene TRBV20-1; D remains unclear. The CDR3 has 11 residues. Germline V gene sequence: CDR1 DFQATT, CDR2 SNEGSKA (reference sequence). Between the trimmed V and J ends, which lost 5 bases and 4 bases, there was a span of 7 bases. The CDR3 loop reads CSASTSDTQYF. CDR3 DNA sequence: TGCAGTGCTTCCACCTCAGATACGCAGTATTTT.

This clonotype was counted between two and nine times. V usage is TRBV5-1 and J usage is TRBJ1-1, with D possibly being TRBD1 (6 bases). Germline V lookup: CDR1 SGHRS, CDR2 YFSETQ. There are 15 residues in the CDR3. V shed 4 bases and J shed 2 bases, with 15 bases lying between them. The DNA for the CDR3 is TGCGCCAGCAGCCCAGCCGGAGGGGGTAACACTGAAGCTTTCTTT. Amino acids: CASSPAGGGNTEAFF. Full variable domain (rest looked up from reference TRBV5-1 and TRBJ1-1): KAGVTQTPRYLIKTRGQQVTLSCSPISGHRSVSWYQQTPGQGLQFLFEYFSETQRNKGNFPGRFSGRQFSNSRSEMNVSTLELGDSALYLCASSPAGGGNTEAFFGQGTRLTVV.